The TCR beta chain described here comes from a study of regulatory T cells in long-lasting Graves disease. The time point denotes: persistent/refractory GD, antithyroid drugs over 5 years with positive TRAb. PBMCs were the source of the RNA used for TCR sequencing. Approximately 8.6-milliliter peripheral blood samples went into EDTA tubes. Germline CDR1 is MNHNS and CDR2 is SASEGT. This CDR3 has 18 amino acids. V lost 7 bases and J lost 1; bases outside the gene matches: 16. This clonotype came up once. What it recognizes is unknown. The authors built TCR beta libraries using iRepertoire HTBI primers and Arm-PCR of CDR3 regions. TCRdb re-derived calls from the multiplex PCR reads in MiXCR, one entry per CDR3 protein. Here the sample spans approximately 350,000 distinct CDR3 sequences, roughly 23% being singletons. General observations from the study: Newly diagnosed Graves' patients had higher TCR diversity than persistent ones.

The receptor's source is a woman aged 40-49 years with Graves disease. Sequencing used peripheral blood mononuclear cells (PBMCs), obtained when the disease was refractory, from a patient treated with antithyroid drugs. The chain couples TRBV6-1 to TRBJ2-1, with 7 positions matching TRBD2. The CDR3 protein is CASTQRAEAGASYNEQFF. The CDR3 nucleotides are TGTGCCAGCACCCAACGAGCGGAGGCGGGAGCGTCCTACAATGAGCAGTTCTTC.